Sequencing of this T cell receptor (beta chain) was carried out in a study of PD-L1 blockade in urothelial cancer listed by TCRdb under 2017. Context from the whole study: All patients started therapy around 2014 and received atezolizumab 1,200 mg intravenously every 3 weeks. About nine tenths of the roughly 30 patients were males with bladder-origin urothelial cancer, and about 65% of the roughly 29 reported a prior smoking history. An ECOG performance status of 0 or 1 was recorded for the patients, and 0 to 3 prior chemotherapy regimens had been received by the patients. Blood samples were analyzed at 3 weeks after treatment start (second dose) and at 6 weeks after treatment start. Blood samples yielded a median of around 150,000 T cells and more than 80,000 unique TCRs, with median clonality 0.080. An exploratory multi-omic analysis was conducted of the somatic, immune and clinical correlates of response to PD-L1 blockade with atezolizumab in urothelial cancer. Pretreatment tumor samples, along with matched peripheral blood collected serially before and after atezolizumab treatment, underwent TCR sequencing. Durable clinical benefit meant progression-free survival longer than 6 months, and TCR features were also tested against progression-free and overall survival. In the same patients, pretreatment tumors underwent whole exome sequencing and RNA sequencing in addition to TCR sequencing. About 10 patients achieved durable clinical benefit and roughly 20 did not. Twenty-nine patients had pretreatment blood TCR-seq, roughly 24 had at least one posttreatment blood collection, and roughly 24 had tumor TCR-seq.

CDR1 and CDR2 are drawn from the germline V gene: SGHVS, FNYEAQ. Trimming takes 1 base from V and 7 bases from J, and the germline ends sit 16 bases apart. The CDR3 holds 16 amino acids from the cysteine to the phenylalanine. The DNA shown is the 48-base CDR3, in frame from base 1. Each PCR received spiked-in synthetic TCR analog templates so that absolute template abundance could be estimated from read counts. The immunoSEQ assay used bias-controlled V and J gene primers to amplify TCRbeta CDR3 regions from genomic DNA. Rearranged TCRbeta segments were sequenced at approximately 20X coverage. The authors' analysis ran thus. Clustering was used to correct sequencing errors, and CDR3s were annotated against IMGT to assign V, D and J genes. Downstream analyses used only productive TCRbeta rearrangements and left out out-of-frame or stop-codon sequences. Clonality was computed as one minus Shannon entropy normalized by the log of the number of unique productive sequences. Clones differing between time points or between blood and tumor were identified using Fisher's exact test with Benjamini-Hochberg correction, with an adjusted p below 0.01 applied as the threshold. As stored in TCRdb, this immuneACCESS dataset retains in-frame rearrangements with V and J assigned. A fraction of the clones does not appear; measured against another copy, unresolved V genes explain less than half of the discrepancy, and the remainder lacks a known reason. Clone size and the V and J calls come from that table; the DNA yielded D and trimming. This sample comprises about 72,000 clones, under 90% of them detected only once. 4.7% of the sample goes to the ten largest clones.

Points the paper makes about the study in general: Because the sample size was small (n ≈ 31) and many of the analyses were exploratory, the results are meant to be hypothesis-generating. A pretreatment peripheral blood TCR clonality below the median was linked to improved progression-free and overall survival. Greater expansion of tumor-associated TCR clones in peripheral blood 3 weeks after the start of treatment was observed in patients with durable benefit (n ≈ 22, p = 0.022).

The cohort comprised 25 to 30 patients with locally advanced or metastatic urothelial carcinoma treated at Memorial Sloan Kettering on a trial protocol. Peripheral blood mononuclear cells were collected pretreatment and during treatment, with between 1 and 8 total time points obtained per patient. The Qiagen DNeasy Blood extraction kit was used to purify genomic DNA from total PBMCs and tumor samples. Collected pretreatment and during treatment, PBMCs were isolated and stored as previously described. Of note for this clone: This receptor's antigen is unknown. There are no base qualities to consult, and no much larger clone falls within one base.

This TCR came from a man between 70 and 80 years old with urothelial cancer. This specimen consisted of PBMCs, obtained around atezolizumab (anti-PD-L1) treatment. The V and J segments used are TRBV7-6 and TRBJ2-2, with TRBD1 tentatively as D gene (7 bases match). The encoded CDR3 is CASSLVPRGVGGELFF. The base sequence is TGTGCCAGCAGCTTAGTACCCAGGGGGGTCGGCGGGGAGCTGTTTTTT.